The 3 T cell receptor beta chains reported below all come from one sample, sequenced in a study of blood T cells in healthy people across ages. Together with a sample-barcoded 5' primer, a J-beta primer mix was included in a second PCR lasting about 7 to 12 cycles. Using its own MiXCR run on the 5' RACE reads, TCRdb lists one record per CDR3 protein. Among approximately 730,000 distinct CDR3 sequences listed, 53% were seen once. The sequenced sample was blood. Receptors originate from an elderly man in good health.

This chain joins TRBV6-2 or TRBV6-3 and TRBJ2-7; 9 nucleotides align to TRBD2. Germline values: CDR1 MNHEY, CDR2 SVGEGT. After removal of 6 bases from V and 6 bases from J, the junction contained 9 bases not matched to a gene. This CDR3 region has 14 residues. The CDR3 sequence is CASRDPGLAREQYF. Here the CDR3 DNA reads TGTGCCAGCAGAGACCCGGGACTAGCCCGCGAGCAGTACTTC.

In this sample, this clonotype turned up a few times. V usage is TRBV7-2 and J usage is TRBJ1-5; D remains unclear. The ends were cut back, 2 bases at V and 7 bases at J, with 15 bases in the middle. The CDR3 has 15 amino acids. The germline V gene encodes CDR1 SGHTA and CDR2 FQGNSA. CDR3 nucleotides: TGTGCCAGCAGCTTATCGGGAGGAAGCAGGCAGCCCCAGCATTTT. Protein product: CASSLSGGSRQPQHF.

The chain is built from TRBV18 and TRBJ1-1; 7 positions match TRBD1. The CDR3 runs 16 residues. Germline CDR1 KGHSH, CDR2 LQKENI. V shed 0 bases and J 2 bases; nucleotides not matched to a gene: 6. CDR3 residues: CASSPPGRQGNTEAFF. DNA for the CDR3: TGTGCCAGCTCACCACCGGGGAGACAGGGAAACACTGAAGCTTTCTTT.